What follows are 8 T cell receptor beta chains derived from one specimen sequenced in a study of T cell responses to AZD1222 COVID-19 vaccine. The table came from immunoSEQ multiplex PCR; TCRdb's copy has only in-frame clones and leaves some out. This table has roughly 120,000 clones, approximately 90% appearing once. The material sequenced was peripheral blood, taken on day 0 of AZD1222 vaccination. The receptors were sampled from an adult in good health.

The V gene is TRBV9, the J gene TRBJ2-1, with D perhaps assigned TRBD1 or TRBD2 (6 bases each). CDR1 and CDR2 (germline): SGDLS, YYNGEE. The V end was cut by 0 bases, the J end by 10 bases, with 17 bases between. This CDR3 spans 15 amino acids. The CDR3 loop is CASSVGWGAGSEQFF. CDR3 bases: TGTGCCAGCAGCGTAGGCTGGGGGGCCGGGTCGGAGCAGTTCTTC.

This chain uses TRBV6-4 with TRBJ2-6, with D possibly TRBD1 on 6 matching bases. The CDR3 has 15 amino acids. V was shortened by 0 bases and J by 3 bases, with 6 bases between the two germline ends. Germline CDR1 reads MRHNA; CDR2 reads SNTAGT. The CDR3 reads CASSDSQGGANVLTF. The CDR3 nucleotides read TGTGCCAGCAGTGACTCACAGGGTGGGGCCAACGTCCTGACTTTC.

This clone was detected only once. The chain carries TRBV5-1 and TRBJ2-1, with 7 bases aligning to TRBD2. CDR1 is SGHRS, CDR2 YFSETQ, per germline. This CDR3 comprises 14 residues. V lost 0 bases to trimming and J lost 4 bases; unmatched junction nucleotides: 1. The CDR3 here is CASSLGLAYNEQFF. Here the CDR3 DNA reads TGCGCCAGCAGCTTGGGACTAGCTTACAATGAGCAGTTCTTC.

CDR3 DNA sequence: TGTGCCAGCAGCCAAGGTCCAGAAGAGCAGTACTTC. Translation: CASSQGPEEQYF. V is TRBV3-1 (or the pseudogene TRBV3-2) and J is TRBJ2-7; no reliable D call. V was pared by 1 base and J by 7 bases, with 8 bases between. Germline CDR1 and CDR2: LGHDT and YNNKEL (reference sequence). The CDR3 loop spans 12 amino acids.

The chain links TRBV5-6 to TRBJ2-5; TRBD1 might be the D (5 bases). The germline gives CDR1 SGHDT, CDR2 YYEEEE. The CDR3 consists of 14 residues. Trimming cost V 4 bases and J 4 bases, with 14 bases left between them. The CDR3 loop is CASSVKGLGETQYF. In DNA form, the CDR3 reads TGTGCCAGCAGCGTTAAGGGGCTAGGAGAGACCCAGTACTTC.

This CDR3 reads CASSLVSAFEQYF. The CDR3 region has the DNA TGTGCCAGCAGCTTAGTTTCCGCGTTTGAGCAGTACTTC. V is TRBV11-2 and J is TRBJ2-7, with unresolved D. Germline loops: CDR1 SGHAT, CDR2 FQNNGV. This CDR3 contains 13 residues. Trimming cost V 1 base and J 7 bases, with 11 bases left between them.

This clone appeared once. The chain has TRBV9 and TRBJ2-1, with 12 positions matching TRBD2. This CDR3 is 15 amino acids long. Trimming cost V 8 bases and J 3 bases; bases outside gene matches: 6. Germline V gene lookup returns CDR1 SGDLS and CDR2 YYNGEE. The DNA for the CDR3 is TGTGCCAGGACACTAGCGGGAGGTGGCTACAATGAGCAGTTCTTC. Translating it yields CARTLAGGGYNEQFF.

The table lists this clone with many counts. This chain uses TRBV29-1 with TRBJ2-1; D uncertain. V was pared by 4 bases and J by 8 bases, with 6 bases between. CDR1 and CDR2 from the germline V gene are SQVTM and ANQGSEA. The CDR3 sequence is 10 residues long. CDR3 sequence: CSVVQHEQFF. The CDR3 nucleotides are TGCAGCGTTGTACAGCATGAGCAGTTCTTC.